Following are 15 T cell receptor beta chains from one sample sequenced in a study of T-cell memory formation after mild COVID-19. From the 5' RACE reads, TCRdb called clonotypes with MiXCR, one entry per CDR3 protein. The data hold roughly 410,000 distinct CDR3 sequences, with approximately 24% observed a single time. The sequencing input was PBMCs or a T cell subset sorted from them (not recorded which). The receptors originated from an adult woman who had mild COVID-19 (a few samples of this study predate the infection). Cell type and time point are not known.

This clonotype was found a few times. The rearrangement uses TRBV4-1 and TRBJ2-7, with D hard to call. The CDR3 has 15 residues. The germline gives CDR1 MGHRA, CDR2 YSYEKL. With 0 bases removed from V and 2 bases from J, the gap between germline ends came to 11 bases. The CDR3 bases are TGCGCCAGCAGCCAAGATCCGGGTGGAGCCTACGAGCAGTACTTC. Translated: CASSQDPGGAYEQYF.

J is TRBJ2-6 and V is TRBV5-1, with D hard to call. The CDR3 extends over 16 amino acids. Looked up from germline, CDR1 is SGHRS and CDR2 is YFSETQ. Trimming took 4 bases from V and 2 from J, leaving 13 bases between them. CDR3 in DNA: TGCGCCAGCAGCCAAGCCCCCCCCACTGGGGCCAACGTCCTGACTTTC. Protein product: CASSQAPPTGANVLTF.

In its sample, this clonotype was seen a few times. The rearrangement joins TRBV6-5 to TRBJ2-7, with 8 bases fitting TRBD1. CDR3 length equals 15 residues. Per germline, CDR1 MNHEY and CDR2 SVGAGI. J gave up 3 bases and V 6 bases, and 10 bases lay outside the gene matches. The DNA for the CDR3 is TGTGCCAGCAGCCTAGGGGGACAGGTCCTCTACGAGCAGTACTTC. This gives the protein CASSLGGQVLYEQYF.

This clonotype has only a few counts. The V and J genes are TRBV27 and TRBJ1-1; TRBD1 agrees at 9 bases. With 6 bases clipped from V and 4 bases from J, the junction kept 6 bases outside the gene matches. Germline V gene sequence: CDR1 MNHEY, CDR2 SMNVEV (reference sequence). The CDR3 is 14 amino acids. The CDR3 reads CASSRQGGGTEAFF. The CDR3 DNA sequence: TGTGCCAGCAGCCGACAGGGGGGGGGCACTGAAGCTTTCTTT.

The chain joins TRBV7-2 to TRBJ2-5; D not certain. The CDR3 contains 13 residues. The V and J ends lost 0 bases and 5 bases respectively, with 7 bases between them. Germline loops: CDR1 SGHTA, CDR2 FQGNSA. This chain's CDR3 is CASSLAYGETQYF. The CDR3 DNA follows: TGTGCCAGCAGCTTAGCGTATGGGGAGACCCAGTACTTC.

The J gene is TRBJ1-6, the V gene TRBV9; D uncertain. Germline assignment: CDR1 SGDLS and CDR2 YYNGEE. V lost 0 bases and J lost 5, with 9 bases in between. This CDR3 has 15 amino acids. CDR3 DNA: TGTGCCAGCAGCGTAGCAGCGGGAGATAATTCACCCCTCCACTTT. Protein: CASSVAAGDNSPLHF.

This clonotype was recorded a few times. The V and J genes are TRBV24-1 and TRBJ2-1, with a weak D call TRBD2 (6 bases). The CDR3 covers 13 residues. Trimming cost V 3 bases and J 10 bases, with 12 bases left between them. From germline, CDR1 is KGHDR and CDR2 SFDVKD. This CDR3 reads CATSDDWGREQFF. CDR3 bases: TGTGCCACCAGTGATGATTGGGGGAGGGAGCAGTTCTTC.

The chain joins TRBV14 to TRBJ2-7; D not resolved. V was shortened by 3 bases and J by 0 bases, with 9 bases between the two germline ends. The germline gives CDR1 SGHDN, CDR2 FVKESK. This CDR3 comprises 14 residues. The CDR3 sequence: CASSQYRNSYEQYF. CDR3 DNA sequence: TGTGCCAGCAGCCAGTACAGAAACTCCTACGAGCAGTACTTC.

The chain links TRBV5-5 to TRBJ2-1; TRBD2 aligns across 12 bases. Germline lookup yields CDR1 SGHKS and CDR2 YYEKEE (reference sequence). This CDR3 is 17 amino acids long. V lost 2 bases and J lost 6; bases outside the gene matches: 9. The CDR3 loop reads CASSFSGVLAGGNEQFF. The CDR3 DNA follows: TGTGCCAGCAGCTTCTCAGGGGTACTAGCGGGAGGCAATGAGCAGTTCTTC.

The J gene is TRBJ2-1, the V gene TRBV29-1; possible D gene TRBD1, 5 bases. Looked up from germline, CDR1 is SQVTM and CDR2 is ANQGSEA. V lost 7 bases, J lost 7 bases, and 20 bases lay in between. The length of the CDR3 is 14 residues. CDR3 amino acids: CSASEWARVNEQFF. CDR3 DNA sequence: TGCAGCGCCTCGGAATGGGCCAGGGTGAATGAGCAGTTCTTC.

This chain connects TRBV29-1 to TRBJ2-1; 8 bases are a match to TRBD1. CDR3 size: 15 residues. J gave up 9 bases and V 4 bases, and 14 bases lay outside the gene matches. Per the germline V gene, CDR1 is SQVTM and CDR2 is ANQGSEA. The CDR3 sequence: CSVGPRDRSVGEQFF. CDR3 bases: TGCAGCGTTGGGCCCCGGGACAGGTCCGTGGGTGAGCAGTTCTTC.

This clonotype was seen at least ten times. This rearrangement joins TRBV7-9 to TRBJ1-1; D uncertain. Trimming cost V 2 bases and J 4 bases, with 5 bases left between them. The CDR3 is made up of 12 amino acids. Germline CDR1 and CDR2: SEHNR and FQNEAQ (reference sequence). This CDR3 is CASSLPGTEAFF. CDR3 in DNA: TGTGCCAGCAGCTTACCCGGCACTGAAGCTTTCTTT.

In its sample, this clonotype was seen a few times. The J gene is TRBJ2-1, the V gene TRBV20-1, with D maybe TRBD1 (5 bases). Germline-derived CDR1 and CDR2 are DFQATT and SNEGSKA (reference sequence). The CDR3 consists of 13 residues. Trimming removed 1 base at V and 7 bases at J, with 11 bases between. CDR3 sequence reads: CSARGPAGNEQFF. In nucleotides, the CDR3 is TGCAGTGCTAGAGGACCGGCAGGGAATGAGCAGTTCTTC.

The CDR3 sequence is CSVEDPTGAENTGELFF. DNA of the CDR3: TGCAGCGTTGAAGACCCCACAGGGGCCGAGAACACCGGGGAGCTGTTTTTT. The chain combines TRBV29-1 with TRBJ2-2, with TRBD1 matching over 7 bases. J gave up 1 base and V 0 bases, and 8 bases lay outside the gene matches. CDR1 is SQVTM, CDR2 ANQGSEA, per germline. This CDR3 is 17 amino acids long.

The chain carries TRBV18 and TRBJ2-2; D might be TRBD1 or TRBD2, each matching 5 bases. The CDR3 is 15 amino acids. V lost 10 bases and J 1 base, leaving 16 bases between the germline ends. The germline V gene has CDR1 KGHSH and CDR2 LQKENI. CDR3 nucleotides: TGTGCCACCCTAACTCGAGGGGAGAACACCGGGGAGCTGTTTTTT. It codes for CATLTRGENTGELFF.